The source of this TCR beta chain is a study of kidney transplant recipient with SARS-CoV-2 infection (dated by TCRdb to the early 2020s). The CDR3 runs 16 residues from the cysteine to the phenylalanine. This entry keeps only the CDR3 DNA: 48 bases, framed from base 1. Cut back by 0 bases and 10 bases, the V and J ends lie 16 bases apart. As encoded in the germline V gene, CDR1 is MNHEY while CDR2 is SVGAGI. The sequencer was an Illumina MiSeq. Profiling of the peripheral T cell repertoire targeted human TCRbeta genes. The study's own analysis went as follows. Differential clonotype abundance was tested with beta-binomial modelling to account for variability over time. Expanded clonotypes were screened against the ImmuneCODE reference database of SARS-CoV-2-associated TCRs and were mapped to viral genome regions. Further repertoire analyses covered TRBV gene usage, CDR3 length, CDR3 amino acid overlap between time points, clonotype abundance distributions and Jaccard similarity. Through fastp at Q25 and MiXCR, TCRdb rebuilt clones from the public reads, retaining in-frame beta chains. For every CDR3 protein sequence, its rows merge into one entry that carries the most common genes and DNA. It is TCRdb's table, rather than the study itself, that gives the V and J calls and clone size. Counted in this sample were fewer than 250,000 distinct CDR3 sequences; 29% of them appeared once. The leading ten clones occupy roughly 7% of the sample.

Regarding this clonotype: Its antigen target is currently unknown. Being one base from a much bigger clone, this may be a read error.

What the time point label conveys for this sample: pre-pandemic baseline sample and day 111 after first positive SARS-CoV-2 test. This receptor was taken from a male patient aged 25-45 years who had COVID-19 and was a kidney transplant recipient. Some T cells may derive from the graft donor when a transplant has been performed. Rearrangement joined TRBV6-5 to TRBJ1-6; no D segment can be confidently identified. The specimen comprised a blood sample, sampled at baseline and on day 111 from a kidney transplant recipient. The CDR3 is CASSYSRTGAKSPLHF. The DNA is TGTGCCAGCAGTTACTCCAGAACCGGTGCTAAGTCACCCCTCCACTTT.